A single sample gave rise to the 30 T cell receptor beta chains below, sequenced in a study of cytomegalovirus exposure and HLA in healthy donors. The PCR employed 60 Vbeta primers together with 13 Jbeta primers. Profiled with immunoSEQ multiplex PCR; TCRdb holds only in-frame clones, not every one. The table for this sample gives 96,000 or so clones. Input material: PBMCs. These receptors all come from a girl under 18 in good health and CMV-seropositive.

This chain joins TRBV9 and TRBJ2-5, with 10 bases fitting TRBD2. The germline CDR1 and CDR2 sequences are SGDLS and YYNGEE. Trimming took 0 bases from V and 3 from J; bases not matched to a gene: 2. The CDR3 has 15 amino acids. The CDR3 loop reads CASSVALAGEETQYF. The CDR3 DNA sequence: TGTGCCAGCAGCGTAGCGCTAGCGGGGGAAGAGACCCAGTACTTC.

V gene TRBV25-1 combines with J gene TRBJ2-7; D not certain. CDR3 length equals 12 residues. V dropped 3 bases and J dropped 1 base, with 4 bases sitting between them. Germline assignment: CDR1 MGHDK and CDR2 SYGVNS. The CDR3 nucleotides read TGTGCCAGCAGTGACAGATCCTACGAGCAGTACTTC. It codes for CASSDRSYEQYF.

The V call is TRBV18, the J call TRBJ1-1; D perhaps matches TRBD1 (6 bases). From germline, CDR1 is KGHSH and CDR2 LQKENI. The germline V and J ends were trimmed by 3 bases and 0 bases, with 8 bases remaining between them. This CDR3 region has 14 residues. CDR3 DNA sequence: TGTGCCAGCTCACCCGGACAGATGAACACTGAAGCTTTCTTT. Translating it yields CASSPGQMNTEAFF.

The chain links TRBV2 to TRBJ1-6, with 7 bases lining up with TRBD1. The CDR3 has 16 amino acids. Trimming took 3 bases from V and 7 from J; bases not matched to a gene: 9. The V gene's germline CDR1 is SNHLY and CDR2 FYNNEI. This CDR3 is CASSDSSGQRNSPLHF. Written as DNA, the CDR3 is TGTGCCAGCAGTGATTCCTCGGGACAGAGGAATTCACCCCTCCACTTT. The full variable domain, completed using reference TRBV2 and TRBJ1-6, is EPEVTQTPSHQVTQMGQEVILRCVPISNHLYFYWYRQILGQKVEFLVSFYNNEISEKSEIFDDQFSVERPDGSNFTLKIRSTKLEDSAMYFCASSDSSGQRNSPLHFGNGTRLTVT.

The gene calls are TRBV4-2 and TRBJ2-5, with 7 bases that match TRBD1. This CDR3 contains 15 residues. CDR1 and CDR2 (germline): LGHNA, YNFKEQ. Germline trimming cut 1 base from V and 2 bases from J; bases unmatched to any gene: 4. The CDR3: CASSQVSGQQETQYF. The CDR3 DNA follows: TGTGCCAGCAGCCAAGTATCGGGACAGCAAGAGACCCAGTACTTC.

This chain links TRBV7-2 with TRBJ2-5; TRBD2 agrees at 11 bases. This CDR3 contains 17 residues. Per the germline V gene, CDR1 is SGHTA and CDR2 is FQGNSA. With 6 bases clipped from V and 1 base from J, the junction kept 10 bases outside the gene matches. The CDR3 sequence is CASSYRLAGPSQETQYF. Written as DNA, the CDR3 is TGTGCCAGCAGTTATAGACTAGCGGGGCCCTCCCAAGAGACCCAGTACTTC.

The chain employs TRBV18 and TRBJ2-5; tentative D call: TRBD2 (6 bases). This CDR3 spans 14 amino acids. Trimming pared 3 bases from V and 5 bases from J, leaving 13 bases between. CDR1 and CDR2 from the germline V gene are KGHSH and LQKENI. The CDR3 loop reads CASSPAGAGETQYF. The CDR3 coding sequence is TGTGCCAGCTCACCGGCCGGGGCGGGGGAGACCCAGTACTTC.

The V gene is TRBV19, the J gene TRBJ2-2; 8 bases are shared with TRBD1. CDR1 LNHDA and CDR2 SQIVND come from the germline V gene (reference sequence). This CDR3 is 18 amino acids long. V lost 5 bases to trimming and J lost 4 bases; unmatched junction nucleotides: 15. The CDR3 region has the DNA TGTGCCAGTAGTGCGGACAGGGTCGGCAAAACGGGCACCGGGGAGCTGTTTTTT. The encoded protein is CASSADRVGKTGTGELFF.

The gene calls are TRBV6-6 and TRBJ2-5, with 9 bases matching TRBD2. Per germline, CDR1 MNHNY and CDR2 SVGAGI (reference sequence). J lost 5 bases, V lost 7 bases, and 11 bases had no gene match. There are 15 residues in the CDR3. The CDR3 coding sequence is TGTGCCAGCAAGTTCAGCGGGGGGCGCGCCGAGACCCAGTACTTC. Amino acid sequence: CASKFSGGRAETQYF.

This rearrangement joins TRBV28 to TRBJ2-2, with TRBD1 matching over 7 bases. Germline loops: CDR1 MDHEN, CDR2 SYDVKM. The CDR3 has 15 amino acids. Trimming removed 6 bases from V and 7 bases from J; junction bases left unmatched: 11. The CDR3 loop reads CASSPGQLSLGELFF. The CDR3 coding sequence is TGTGCCAGCAGCCCGGGACAGCTCTCTCTCGGGGAGCTGTTTTTT.

The chain uses TRBV19 and TRBJ1-5; D gene uncertain. The germline gives CDR1 LNHDA, CDR2 SQIVND (reference sequence). The CDR3 is 16 residues long. Trimming removed 2 bases at V and 2 bases at J, with 13 bases between. This CDR3 is CASSITLTRGNQPQHF. The CDR3 DNA sequence: TGTGCCAGTAGTATAACCCTCACACGGGGCAATCAGCCCCAGCATTTT.

The V call is TRBV11-1, the J call TRBJ1-2; D perhaps matches TRBD1 (6 bases). V dropped 5 bases and J dropped 0 bases, with 13 bases sitting between them. The CDR3 is 15 amino acids. Germline assignment: CDR1 SGHAT and CDR2 FQDESV (reference sequence). Written as DNA, the CDR3 is TGTGCCAGCAGCCAACAGGGAGCAGCTAACTATGGCTACACCTTC. Translated: CASSQQGAANYGYTF.

CDR3 loop: CSARGGNEQFF. CDR3 coding DNA: TGCAGTGCTAGGGGGGGGAATGAGCAGTTCTTC. This sequence joins TRBV20-1 and TRBJ2-1; TRBD2 agrees at 7 bases. From germline, CDR1 is DFQATT and CDR2 SNEGSKA (reference sequence). This CDR3 is built from 11 residues. Trimming removed 3 bases from V and 7 bases from J; junction bases left unmatched: 0.

This sequence joins TRBV5-1 and TRBJ2-5; a weak D match, TRBD1 (6 bases). V lost 2 bases to trimming and J lost 0 bases, with 14 bases between them. CDR1 and CDR2 from the germline V gene are SGHRS and YFSETQ. The CDR3 loop spans 16 amino acids. The CDR3, as DNA: TGCGCCAGCAGCTTTATGGGGACACTTAACCAAGAGACCCAGTACTTC. Protein product: CASSFMGTLNQETQYF.

This chain links TRBV7-9 with TRBJ1-4, with 8 bases fitting TRBD1. V trimming: 4 bases; J trimming: 17 bases; junction bases outside the gene matches: 6. CDR1 and CDR2 (germline): SEHNR, FQNEAQ (reference sequence). The CDR3 spans 11 residues. CDR3 residues: CASSSGGTGFF. For the CDR3, the DNA is TGTGCCAGCAGCTCAGGCGGGACAGGTTTTTTT.

Details on this clone: This sample also contains other DNA sequences that code for the same CDR3. The V and J genes are TRBV4-1 and TRBJ1-6; 9 bases are shared with TRBD1. V shed 2 bases and J 1 base; nucleotides not matched to a gene: 6. This CDR3 is 18 amino acids long. CDR1 is MGHRA and CDR2 is YSYEKL in the germline V gene. DNA of the CDR3: TGCGCCAGCAGCCAATTTGGACAGGGGAAGTCCTATAATTCACCCCTCCACTTT. It translates to CASSQFGQGKSYNSPLHF.

In DNA form, the CDR3 reads TGTGCCACCAGCAGATACGGGGGGCCCACAGATACGCAGTATTTT. This encodes CATSRYGGPTDTQYF. The rearrangement uses TRBV15 and TRBJ2-3, with D possibly matching TRBD2 (7 bases). The CDR3 extends over 15 amino acids. V was cut by 2 bases and J by 2 bases, with 11 bases left in between. Germline V gene data show CDR1 as LNHNV and CDR2 as YYDKDF (reference sequence).

As regards this clone: Different DNA sequences within this sample yield the same CDR3. The V gene is TRBV9, the J gene TRBJ2-5; a possible D gene is TRBD1 (6 bases). Germline CDR1 and CDR2: SGDLS and YYNGEE. The CDR3 is made up of 13 amino acids. The V end was cut by 0 bases, the J end by 4 bases, with 7 bases between. The CDR3 DNA sequence: TGTGCCAGCAGCGTAGGGGGGCGAGAGACCCAGTACTTC. It codes for CASSVGGRETQYF.

V usage is TRBV13 and J usage is TRBJ1-6; possible D gene TRBD1, 6 bases. Trimming took 6 bases from V and 2 from J, leaving 14 bases between them. Germline CDR1 reads PRHDT; CDR2 reads FYEKMQ (reference sequence). This CDR3 region has 16 residues. The CDR3 DNA reads as TGTGCCAGCAGTTCCCACAGGGAACCCTATAATTCACCCCTCCACTTT. Translation gives CASSSHREPYNSPLHF.

CDR3 sequence (DNA): TGTGCCAGCAGCTTAGAGCTTTTCCTTGGCACAGATACGCAGTATTTT. Protein product: CASSLELFLGTDTQYF. V usage is TRBV7-9 and J usage is TRBJ2-3; D remains ambiguous. The CDR3 extends over 16 amino acids. Germline CDR1 and CDR2: SEHNR and FQNEAQ (reference sequence). Between the trimmed V and J ends, which lost 1 base and 1 base, there was a span of 12 bases.

The chain employs TRBV25-1 and TRBJ1-1; a possible D gene is TRBD1 (6 bases). Germline V gives CDR1 MGHDK, CDR2 SYGVNS. The CDR3 is 15 residues long. Trimming pared 1 base from V and 2 bases from J, leaving 11 bases between. CDR3 DNA: TGTGCCAGCAGTGAATTAGTGGGGGCTAACACTGAAGCTTTCTTT. Protein sequence: CASSELVGANTEAFF. Variable domain in full (rest from reference TRBV25-1 and TRBJ1-1): EADIYQTPRYLVIGTGKKITLECSQTMGHDKMYWYQQDPGMELHLIHYSYGVNSTEKGDLSSESTVSRIRTEHFPLTLESARPSHTSQYLCASSELVGANTEAFFGQGTRLTVV.

The chain employs TRBV29-1 and TRBJ1-1; D possibly corresponds to TRBD1 (5 bases). CDR3 size: 13 residues. CDR1 is SQVTM, CDR2 ANQGSEA, per germline. V shed 4 bases and J shed 0 bases, with 9 bases lying between them. CDR3 sequence reads: CSVGGRVNTEAFF. In DNA form, the CDR3 reads TGCAGCGTTGGGGGGAGGGTGAACACTGAAGCTTTCTTT. The whole variable domain, remainder taken from reference TRBV29-1 and TRBJ1-1, is SAVISQKPSRDICQRGTSLTIQCQVDSQVTMMFWYRQQPGQSLTLIATANQGSEATYESGFVIDKFPISRPNLTFSTLTVSNMSPEDSSIYLCSVGGRVNTEAFFGQGTRLTVV.

The V call is TRBV6-4, the J call TRBJ2-3; 16 bases are shared with TRBD2. The trim removed 6 bases at V and 4 bases at J, leaving 22 bases unmatched. The V gene's germline CDR1 is MRHNA and CDR2 SNTAGT. This CDR3 region has 22 residues. In nucleotides, the CDR3 is TGTGCCAGCAGGGACCCGGACGGGACTAGCGGGGGGGCCGGGTTCATTTCAGATACGCAGTATTTT. It encodes CASRDPDGTSGGAGFISDTQYF.

This chain uses TRBV5-6 with TRBJ1-5, with D unresolved. V was pared by 5 bases and J by 1 base, with 13 bases between. In germline, CDR1 is SGHDT, CDR2 YYEEEE. This CDR3 has 15 residues. The CDR3 spells CASSRRGISNQPQHF. The CDR3 bases are TGTGCCAGCAGTAGGCGGGGTATAAGCAATCAGCCCCAGCATTTT.

V is TRBV6-1 and J is TRBJ1-2; 8 nucleotides align to TRBD1. This CDR3 region has 14 residues. Germline loops: CDR1 MNHNS, CDR2 SASEGT. After removal of 5 bases from V and 5 bases from J, the junction contained 7 bases not matched to a gene. The CDR3 protein is CASSSGQGVYGYTF. The DNA of the CDR3 is TGTGCCAGCAGTTCCGGACAGGGTGTGTATGGCTACACCTTC.

The chain employs TRBV19 and TRBJ1-2, with D hard to call. Germline V gene sequence: CDR1 LNHDA, CDR2 SQIVND (reference sequence). The CDR3 length is 12 residues. The ends were cut back, 8 bases at V and 7 bases at J, with 14 bases in the middle. The CDR3 DNA is TGTGCCAGTCTTCCAGGTCGGGGTGGCTACACCTTC. Protein product: CASLPGRGGYTF.

CDR3 bases: TGTGCCAGCAGCACAAGGACAGGCTGGGATGAGCAGTTCTTC. Residues: CASSTRTGWDEQFF. V usage is TRBV5-4 and J usage is TRBJ2-1, with 7 bases matching TRBD1. CDR3 length: 14 residues. Per germline, CDR1 SGHNT and CDR2 YYREEE (reference sequence). The ends lost 4 bases at V and 8 bases at J; junction bases unmatched: 9.

V and J are TRBV5-1 and TRBJ1-1, with 9 bases aligning to TRBD1. Trimming cost V 2 bases and J 2 bases; bases outside gene matches: 7. Germline V lookup: CDR1 SGHRS, CDR2 YFSETQ. The CDR3 is 16 amino acids. The CDR3 sequence: CASSFGGTGHNTEAFF. Written as DNA, the CDR3 is TGCGCCAGCAGCTTCGGGGGGACAGGGCATAACACTGAAGCTTTCTTT.

This chain uses TRBV4-1 with TRBJ2-7; 7 bases align to TRBD2. The CDR3 has 16 amino acids. Germline CDR1 and CDR2: MGHRA and YSYEKL. Trimming at V came to 1 base and at J to 2 bases, leaving 8 bases not matched to a gene. CDR3 DNA sequence: TGCGCCAGCAGCCAAGTGGCTAGCGGAATCGCCTACGAGCAGTACTTC. It codes for CASSQVASGIAYEQYF.

The rearrangement uses TRBV5-1 and TRBJ2-7, with D perhaps matching TRBD1 (5 bases). The CDR3 consists of 11 residues. The V end lost 3 bases, the J end lost 8 bases, and 9 bases lay between the germline ends. The V gene's germline CDR1 is SGHRS and CDR2 YFSETQ. The CDR3 sequence is CASSSYRKQYF. For the CDR3, the DNA is TGCGCCAGCAGCTCCTACAGGAAGCAGTACTTC.